Listed here are 13 T cell receptor beta chains from one sample, sequenced in a study of CD8+ T cells in alopecia areata. It was cDNA, reverse transcribed from extracted RNA, that served as the sequencing template. The table came from immunoSEQ multiplex PCR; TCRdb's copy has only in-frame clones and leaves some out. The table includes 140,000 to 150,000 clones, less than 75% detected once. The sequenced sample consisted of CD8+ T cells sorted from blood. All receptors derive from a human donor in good health.

The chain is built from TRBV28 and TRBJ2-5; possibly TRBD1 for D (6 bases). CDR1 and CDR2 from the germline V gene are MDHEN and SYDVKM. Trimming removed 6 bases at V and 2 bases at J, with 16 bases between. The CDR3 has 15 amino acids. The CDR3 sequence is CASRRQVLGQETQYF. CDR3 coding DNA: TGTGCCAGCAGGCGACAGGTGTTAGGGCAAGAGACCCAGTACTTC.

V is TRBV4-1 and J is TRBJ2-5, with 8 positions matching TRBD2. This CDR3 is 15 amino acids long. CDR1 and CDR2 (germline): MGHRA, YSYEKL. V dropped 0 bases and J dropped 7; count of bases not matched to a gene: 7. DNA for the CDR3: TGCGCCAGCAGCCAAGATACGGGGGGGCCCGGGACCCAGTACTTC. Translation: CASSQDTGGPGTQYF.

This clone was seen only a few times. The chain combines TRBV4-1 with TRBJ2-1, with 10 bases lining up with TRBD2. Germline V gives CDR1 MGHRA, CDR2 YSYEKL. V was clipped by 1 base and J by 4 bases; unmatched bases: 4. The CDR3 loop spans 16 amino acids. CDR3 nucleotide sequence: TGCGCCAGCAGCCAAGCGACTAGCGGGTTTTACAATGAGCAGTTCTTC. It yields the protein CASSQATSGFYNEQFF.

The CDR3 DNA reads TGCAGCGTTGTAGCGGGATCGTTAGAGCAGTACTTC. Translation gives CSVVAGSLEQYF. This chain uses TRBV29-1 with TRBJ2-5, with 8 bases lining up with TRBD2. The CDR3 is 12 residues long. Trimming took 4 bases from V and 11 from J; bases not matched to a gene: 9. Germline V gene lookup returns CDR1 SQVTM and CDR2 ANQGSEA.

This chain connects TRBV12-5 to TRBJ2-7; a weak D match, TRBD2 (5 bases). Germline CDR1 reads LGHNT; CDR2 reads FRNRAP. Trimming took off 4 bases at V and 0 bases at J, with 7 bases between the two ends. The CDR3 is made up of 13 amino acids. CDR3 in DNA: TGTGCTAGTGGTTCGGGATACTCCTACGAGCAGTACTTC. It specifies CASGSGYSYEQYF.

The sample holds a few counts of this clone. Within the sample, other DNA sequences also encode this same CDR3. The chain is built from TRBV27 and TRBJ2-1; tentatively, D is TRBD1 (5 bases). V lost 3 bases and J lost 7, with 13 bases in between. Germline CDR1 is MNHEY and CDR2 is SMNVEV (reference sequence). The CDR3 covers 14 residues. Written as DNA, the CDR3 is TGTGCCAGCAGTTTGGGGCAGGGTGGAAATGAGCAGTTCTTC. Protein sequence: CASSLGQGGNEQFF.

The chain couples TRBV4-2 to TRBJ2-3, with TRBD2 matching 11 bases. The CDR3 runs 17 residues. Germline V gives CDR1 LGHNA, CDR2 YNFKEQ. V was clipped by 4 bases and J by 0 bases; unmatched bases: 6. The DNA for the CDR3 is TGTGCCAGCAGCCCACGACTAGCGGGGTCTAGCACAGATACGCAGTATTTT. Protein: CASSPRLAGSSTDTQYF.

The chain has TRBV14 and TRBJ2-1; 8 nucleotides line up with TRBD1. Germline loops: CDR1 SGHDN, CDR2 FVKESK. V lost 0 bases and J lost 2; bases outside the gene matches: 6. The CDR3 totals 17 residues. CDR3 amino acids: CASSQDPRQGTYNEQFF. As DNA, the CDR3 is TGTGCCAGCAGCCAAGATCCAAGACAGGGGACCTACAATGAGCAGTTCTTC.

The V gene is TRBV6-1, the J gene TRBJ2-1, with D possibly TRBD2 on 6 matching bases. The CDR3 extends over 14 amino acids. V was pared by 3 bases and J by 2 bases, with 8 bases between. Germline values: CDR1 MNHNS, CDR2 SASEGT. CDR3 in DNA: TGTGCCAGCAGTGAGGGGGGACCCTACAATGAGCAGTTCTTC. It encodes CASSEGGPYNEQFF.

J is TRBJ2-3 and V is TRBV5-4; D is perhaps TRBD1 or TRBD2 (5 bases each). Trimming left V 4 bases short and J 6 bases short, with 12 bases between. From germline, CDR1 is SGHNT and CDR2 YYREEE (reference sequence). CDR3 size: 13 residues. The CDR3 here is CASSGGRLDTQYF. DNA of the CDR3: TGTGCCAGCAGCGGGGGAAGACTGGATACGCAGTATTTT.

V usage is TRBV15 and J usage is TRBJ1-2; D may be TRBD1 (6 bases). The germline CDR1 and CDR2 sequences are LNHNV and YYDKDF (reference sequence). This CDR3 comprises 15 residues. Trimming shortened V by 5 bases and J by 4 bases, and 17 bases separated the two germline ends. The DNA for the CDR3 is TGTGCCACCAGCCCGGGGGCAGATGGCTCCTATGGCTACACCTTC. As protein: CATSPGADGSYGYTF.

The chain combines TRBV7-9 with TRBJ2-1, with D hard to call. This CDR3 comprises 10 residues. V was pared by 3 bases and J by 8 bases, with 2 bases between. CDR1 is SEHNR, CDR2 FQNEAQ, per germline (reference sequence). The CDR3 DNA is TGTGCCAGCAGCTTGGATGAGCAGTTCTTC. It specifies CASSLDEQFF.

The gene calls are TRBV20-1 and TRBJ1-2, with a possible D match to TRBD1 (6 bases). The CDR3 sequence is 11 residues long. Germline assignment: CDR1 DFQATT and CDR2 SNEGSKA (reference sequence). Between the trimmed V and J ends, which lost 7 bases and 6 bases, there was a span of 12 bases. The CDR3 region is CSVVGGHGYTF. The CDR3 nucleotides read TGCAGTGTTGTCGGGGGCCATGGCTACACCTTC.